The 11 T cell receptor beta chains below were found in one sample sequenced in a study of shared clonotypes between healthy human individuals (TCRdb year 2020). The library came from the immunoSEQ multiplex PCR assay. In its TCRdb copy, this immuneACCESS table keeps in-frame sequences only and misses some clones. Where compared with another copy, unresolved V genes explain less than half of these, and the others have no known cause. For this sample the table gives approximately 2,200,000 clones, of which 85% to 95% were detected only once. More than 1.5% of the sample is in the top ten clones. CD8 naive samples were CD45RO-negative cells positively selected for CCR7, giving a CD45RA+CCR7+ population that excluded TemRA cells. The sequencing sample was made of naive CD8+ T cells from PBMCs. This sample's cell subset or site label indicates: CD45RA+CCR7+. The receptors here all came from a man younger than 35 in good health. Some clones in this sample may be carry-over from other donors' samples.

The chain links TRBV6-1 to TRBJ1-4; weak D call: TRBD1 (6 bases). Germline CDR1 MNHNS, CDR2 SASEGT. V lost 5 bases and J lost 5, with 9 bases in between. The CDR3 is 13 residues long. For the CDR3, the DNA is TGTGCCAGCAGTAACCAGGGGAATGAAAAACTGTTTTTT. It codes for CASSNQGNEKLFF.

This sequence joins TRBV9 and TRBJ1-1; the D is unclear. Germline V gene lookup returns CDR1 SGDLS and CDR2 YYNGEE. Trimming left V 0 bases short and J 7 bases short, with 10 bases between. The CDR3 has 13 residues. CDR3 residues: CASSVGSIDEAFF. CDR3 nucleotides: TGTGCCAGCAGCGTAGGGAGTATTGATGAAGCTTTCTTT.

This chain connects TRBV10-3 to TRBJ1-5; tentative D call: TRBD1 (6 bases). This CDR3 contains 13 residues. V shed 7 bases and J shed 8 bases, with 15 bases lying between them. Germline V gives CDR1 ENHRY, CDR2 SYGVKD. CDR3 nucleotides: TGTGCCATCACCAAGGGGGGGGGAGAGCCCCAGCATTTT. Residues: CAITKGGGEPQHF.

The chain is built from TRBV28 and TRBJ2-2; D tentatively reads TRBD1 or TRBD2 (6 bases each). The CDR3 runs to 17 residues. Trimming cost V 6 bases and J 0 bases, with 17 bases left between them. Germline CDR1 reads MDHEN; CDR2 reads SYDVKM. The CDR3 region is CASRILRGVPNTGELFF. DNA for the CDR3: TGTGCCAGCAGGATACTTAGGGGGGTTCCGAACACCGGGGAGCTGTTTTTT. Supplemented by reference TRBV28 and TRBJ2-2, the full variable domain reads DVKVTQSSRYLVKRTGEKVFLECVQDMDHENMFWYRQDPGLGLRLIYFSYDVKMKEKGDIPEGYSVSREKKERFSLILESASTNQTSMYLCASRILRGVPNTGELFFGEGSRLTVL.

V and J are TRBV27 and TRBJ2-7; TRBD2 is a possible D gene (6 bases). Trimming stripped 6 bases from V and 6 bases from J, with 18 bases between. The CDR3 is 14 residues long. The germline V gene has CDR1 MNHEY and CDR2 SMNVEV (reference sequence). The CDR3 DNA follows: TGTGCCAGCAGCCTAGGCTGGAGGGTGGGCGAGCAGTACTTC. Its translation: CASSLGWRVGEQYF.

The genes are TRBV5-1 and TRBJ2-4; D not resolved. CDR1 is SGHRS, CDR2 YFSETQ, per germline. The CDR3 totals 18 residues. V was trimmed by 2 bases and J by 0 bases, leaving 18 bases between them. This CDR3 reads CASSLSTVLNQAKNIQYF. In DNA, the CDR3 is TGCGCCAGCAGCTTATCGACGGTCCTGAATCAAGCCAAAAACATTCAGTACTTC.

The CDR3 coding sequence is TGTGCCAGCAGCTCTGGGACCAGACTCACCGGGGAGCTGTTTTTT. Its protein product is CASSSGTRLTGELFF. This chain uses TRBV27 with TRBJ2-2; D is perhaps TRBD1 or TRBD2 (5 bases each). CDR1 is MNHEY, CDR2 SMNVEV, per germline (reference sequence). Trimming cost V 6 bases and J 4 bases, with 15 bases left between them. The CDR3 loop spans 15 amino acids.

This clone showed up just once. The chain recombines TRBV7-6 with TRBJ2-5; a weak D match, TRBD1 (6 bases). CDR3 length equals 14 residues. Trimming shortened V by 5 bases and J by 4 bases, and 14 bases separated the two germline ends. Per the germline V gene, CDR1 is SGHVS and CDR2 is FNYEAQ. The CDR3 is CASSQTGYLETQYF. CDR3 nucleotides: TGTGCCAGCAGCCAAACAGGGTATCTAGAGACCCAGTACTTC. The full variable domain, rest sourced from reference TRBV7-6 and TRBJ2-5, is GAGVSQSPRYKVTKRGQDVALRCDPISGHVSLYWYRQALGQGPEFLTYFNYEAQQDKSGLPNDRFSAERPEGSISTLTIQRTEQRDSAMYRCASSQTGYLETQYFGPGTRLLVL.

Only one count was recorded for this clone. The chain combines TRBV27 with TRBJ2-7, with 11 bases matching TRBD2. Germline V gene lookup returns CDR1 MNHEY and CDR2 SMNVEV (reference sequence). CDR3 length equals 12 residues. The J segment lost 6 bases and the V segment lost 6 bases, leaving 1 base of the junction unmatched. The CDR3 protein is CASRTSGTEQYF. In nucleotides, the CDR3 is TGTGCCAGCAGGACTAGCGGGACCGAGCAGTACTTC.

The chain has TRBV6-5 and TRBJ1-4; D ambiguous. CDR1 is MNHEY and CDR2 is SVGAGI in the germline V gene. The germline V and J ends were trimmed by 6 bases and 7 bases, with 15 bases remaining between them. The CDR3 is 14 residues long. The CDR3 DNA reads as TGTGCCAGCAGGTTCAGCGCTAGGCCTGAAAAACTGTTTTTT. Translating gives CASRFSARPEKLFF.

This chain connects TRBV4-2 to TRBJ2-1; 9 bases line up with TRBD2. J lost 8 bases, V lost 1 base, and 15 bases had no gene match. This CDR3 is built from 18 residues. Germline lookup yields CDR1 LGHNA and CDR2 YNFKEQ. The DNA for the CDR3 is TGTGCCAGCAGCCAAGTACGAGCGGGAGGACCTCACGGGGATGAGCAGTTCTTC. Translating gives CASSQVRAGGPHGDEQFF.